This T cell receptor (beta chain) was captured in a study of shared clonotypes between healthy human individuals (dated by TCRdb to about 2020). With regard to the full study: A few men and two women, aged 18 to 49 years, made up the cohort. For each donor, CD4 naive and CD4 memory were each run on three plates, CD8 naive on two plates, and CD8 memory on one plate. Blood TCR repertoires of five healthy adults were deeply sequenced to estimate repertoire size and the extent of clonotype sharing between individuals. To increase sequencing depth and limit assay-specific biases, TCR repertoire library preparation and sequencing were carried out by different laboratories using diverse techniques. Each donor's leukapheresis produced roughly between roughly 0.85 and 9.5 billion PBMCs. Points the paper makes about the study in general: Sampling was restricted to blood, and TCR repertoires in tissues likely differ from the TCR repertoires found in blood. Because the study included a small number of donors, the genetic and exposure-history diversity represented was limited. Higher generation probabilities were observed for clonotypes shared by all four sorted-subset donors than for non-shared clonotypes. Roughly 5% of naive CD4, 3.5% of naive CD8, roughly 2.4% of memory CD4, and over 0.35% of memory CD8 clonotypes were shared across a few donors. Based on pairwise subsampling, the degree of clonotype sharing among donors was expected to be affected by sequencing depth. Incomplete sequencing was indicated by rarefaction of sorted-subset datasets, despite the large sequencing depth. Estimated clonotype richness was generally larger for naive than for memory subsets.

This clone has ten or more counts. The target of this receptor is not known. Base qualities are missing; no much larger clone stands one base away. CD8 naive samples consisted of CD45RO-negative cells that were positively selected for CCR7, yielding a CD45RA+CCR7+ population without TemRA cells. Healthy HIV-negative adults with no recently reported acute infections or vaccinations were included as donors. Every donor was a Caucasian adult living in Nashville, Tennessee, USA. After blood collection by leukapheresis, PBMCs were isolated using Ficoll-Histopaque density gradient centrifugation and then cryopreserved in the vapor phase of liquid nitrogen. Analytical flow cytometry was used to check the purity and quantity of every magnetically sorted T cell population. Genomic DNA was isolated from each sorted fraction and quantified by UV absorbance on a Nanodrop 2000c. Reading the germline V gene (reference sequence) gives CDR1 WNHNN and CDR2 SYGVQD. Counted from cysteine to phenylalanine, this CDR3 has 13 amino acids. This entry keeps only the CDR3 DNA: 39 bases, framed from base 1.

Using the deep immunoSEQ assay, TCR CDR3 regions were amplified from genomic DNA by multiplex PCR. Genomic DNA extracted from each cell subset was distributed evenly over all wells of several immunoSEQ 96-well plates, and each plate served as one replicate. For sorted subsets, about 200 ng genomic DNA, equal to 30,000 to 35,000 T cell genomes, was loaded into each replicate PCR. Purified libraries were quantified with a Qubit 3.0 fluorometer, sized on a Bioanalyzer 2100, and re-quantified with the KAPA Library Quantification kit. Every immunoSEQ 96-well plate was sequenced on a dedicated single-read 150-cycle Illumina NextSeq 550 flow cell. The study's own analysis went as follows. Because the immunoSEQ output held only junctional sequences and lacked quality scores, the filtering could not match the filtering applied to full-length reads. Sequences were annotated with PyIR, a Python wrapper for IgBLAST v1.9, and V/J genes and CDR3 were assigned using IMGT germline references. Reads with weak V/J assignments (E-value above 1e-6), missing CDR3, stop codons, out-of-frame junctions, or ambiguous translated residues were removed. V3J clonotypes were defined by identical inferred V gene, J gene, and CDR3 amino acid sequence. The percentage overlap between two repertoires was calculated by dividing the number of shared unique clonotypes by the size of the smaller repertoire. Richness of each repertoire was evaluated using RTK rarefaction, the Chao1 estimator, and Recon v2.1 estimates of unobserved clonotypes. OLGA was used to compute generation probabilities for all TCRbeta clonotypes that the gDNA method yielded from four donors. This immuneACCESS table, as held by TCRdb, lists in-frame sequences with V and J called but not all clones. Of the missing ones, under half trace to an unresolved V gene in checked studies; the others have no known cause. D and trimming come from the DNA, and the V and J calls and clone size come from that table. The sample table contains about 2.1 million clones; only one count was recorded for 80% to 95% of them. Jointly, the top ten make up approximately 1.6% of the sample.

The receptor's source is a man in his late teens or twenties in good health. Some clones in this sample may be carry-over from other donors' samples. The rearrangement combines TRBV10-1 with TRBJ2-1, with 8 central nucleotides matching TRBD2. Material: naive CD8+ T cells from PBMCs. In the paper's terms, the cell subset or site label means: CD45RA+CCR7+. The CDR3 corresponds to CPSRGGSYNEQFF. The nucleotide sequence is TGCCCGTCTCGGGGGGGCTCCTACAATGAGCAGTTCTTC.